These 27 T cell receptor beta chains originate from one sample sequenced in a study of blood T cell repertoires in COVID-19. Assay used: immunoSEQ multiplex PCR; TCRdb lists only in-frame clones, some missing. The sample has under 85,000 clones; roughly 87% are singletons. The source material was peripheral blood. These receptors all stem from a woman of 80 years or more with active or convalescent COVID-19.

The chain employs TRBV2 and TRBJ2-1; weak D call: TRBD2 (6 bases). The CDR3 consists of 13 residues. Per the germline V gene, CDR1 is SNHLY and CDR2 is FYNNEI. The germline V and J ends were trimmed by 8 bases and 10 bases, with 18 bases remaining between them. The CDR3 nucleotides read TGTGCCAGCGGAGGGACTGCCCGGGGAGAGCAGTTCTTC. Translation: CASGGTARGEQFF.

V gene TRBV29-1 combines with J gene TRBJ1-1; D call uncertain. The CDR3 length is 11 residues. Germline V lookup: CDR1 SQVTM, CDR2 ANQGSEA. The V gene lost 2 bases and the J gene lost 8 bases, with 9 bases spanning the gap. DNA of the CDR3: TGCAGCGTTGAAAGAGCAGGAGAAGCTTTCTTT. Its translation is CSVERAGEAFF.

This chain joins TRBV24-1 and TRBJ2-2; 8 nucleotides line up with TRBD1. Germline V CDR1 and CDR2: KGHDR, SFDVKD. This CDR3 spans 16 amino acids. V lost 3 bases to trimming and J lost 1 base; unmatched junction nucleotides: 3. This CDR3 reads CATSDPGTGNTGELFF. As DNA, the CDR3 is TGTGCCACCAGTGATCCCGGGACAGGGAACACCGGGGAGCTGTTTTTT.

This clone was detected once. V usage is TRBV28 and J usage is TRBJ2-1, with 8 bases fitting TRBD1. Germline V lookup: CDR1 MDHEN, CDR2 SYDVKM. This CDR3 contains 15 residues. The ends lost 6 bases at V and 2 bases at J; junction bases unmatched: 6. The CDR3 nucleotides read TGTGCCAGCAGCCCGGACAGGGTGGCCTACAATGAGCAGTTCTTC. The encoded protein is CASSPDRVAYNEQFF.

V and J are TRBV11-2 and TRBJ2-3, with D uncertain. The V gene's germline CDR1 is SGHAT and CDR2 FQNNGV. Trimming removed 5 bases from V and 7 bases from J, with 13 bases in between. This CDR3 contains 13 residues. The CDR3 sequence: CASSVGVVNTQYF. CDR3 bases: TGTGCCAGCAGCGTCGGAGTGGTGAATACGCAGTATTTT.

The chain links TRBV6-2 or TRBV6-3 to TRBJ2-7, with TRBD2 as a possible D gene (5 bases). V was clipped by 5 bases and J by 2 bases, with 10 bases between them. Germline CDR1 MNHEY, CDR2 SVGEGT. CDR3 length: 13 residues. The chain's CDR3 is CASSTRTPYEQYF. The CDR3 DNA reads TGTGCCAGCAGTACTCGGACTCCCTACGAGCAGTACTTC.

The chain employs TRBV7-2 and TRBJ1-2, with 9 bases that match TRBD1. V was clipped by 5 bases and J by 2 bases; unmatched bases: 12. Germline V gene data show CDR1 as SGHTA and CDR2 as FQGNSA. This CDR3 is built from 17 residues. This CDR3 is CASSPDGTGRPNYGYTF. CDR3 nucleotide sequence: TGTGCCAGCAGCCCGGACGGGACAGGGCGGCCGAACTATGGCTACACCTTC. The full variable domain, rest sourced from reference TRBV7-2 and TRBJ1-2, is GAGVSQSPSNKVTEKGKDVELRCDPISGHTALYWYRQSLGQGLEFLIYFQGNSAPDKSGLPSDRFSAERTGGSVSTLTIQRTQQEDSAVYLCASSPDGTGRPNYGYTFGSGTRLTVV.

This clone has more than one count but fewer than ten. The chain employs TRBV7-2 and TRBJ1-6; tentative D call: TRBD1 (5 bases). The CDR3 extends over 16 amino acids. The germline V and J ends were trimmed by 5 bases and 4 bases, with 15 bases remaining between them. Germline assignment: CDR1 SGHTA and CDR2 FQGNSA. DNA of the CDR3: TGTGCCAGCAGCCCCCTGGGGCAGGGATATAATTCACCCCTCCACTTT. Translating gives CASSPLGQGYNSPLHF.

The sample holds one count of this clone. The chain combines TRBV28 with TRBJ1-5; 10 positions agree with TRBD1. CDR1 and CDR2 (germline): MDHEN, SYDVKM. V lost 5 bases to trimming and J lost 1 base; unmatched junction nucleotides: 5. The CDR3 has 16 residues. The CDR3 DNA follows: TGTGCCAGCAGTGCTGCGACAGGGGGCAGCAATCAGCCCCAGCATTTT. Its protein product is CASSAATGGSNQPQHF.

J is TRBJ1-6 and V is TRBV27; the D gene is possibly TRBD1 (5 bases). V was trimmed by 3 bases and J by 4 bases, leaving 7 bases between them. Germline CDR1 and CDR2: MNHEY and SMNVEV (reference sequence). CDR3 length: 14 residues. CDR3 in amino acids: CASSLAGYNSPLHF. As DNA, the CDR3 is TGTGCCAGCAGTTTGGCAGGGTATAATTCACCCCTCCACTTT.

The chain couples TRBV18 to TRBJ1-2, with 10 bases fitting TRBD1. Germline V gene sequence: CDR1 KGHSH, CDR2 LQKENI. The CDR3 totals 14 residues. Trimming cost V 3 bases and J 5 bases; bases outside gene matches: 3. The CDR3 reads CASSPGTGEYGYTF. Here the CDR3 DNA reads TGTGCCAGCTCACCCGGGACAGGGGAATATGGCTACACCTTC.

The chain recombines TRBV19 with TRBJ2-3; D might be TRBD2 (5 bases). Germline V gene lookup returns CDR1 LNHDA and CDR2 SQIVND (reference sequence). Trimming left V 9 bases short and J 10 bases short, with 26 bases between. This CDR3 is 15 amino acids long. The CDR3 DNA reads as TGTGCCAGCTCAGAAGTGGCGAAAAGGACTCAATCGCAGTATTTT. Its protein is CASSEVAKRTQSQYF.

V gene TRBV10-3 combines with J gene TRBJ1-2; D gene unclear. Germline V gene lookup returns CDR1 ENHRY and CDR2 SYGVKD. V lost 5 bases and J 5 bases, leaving 12 bases between the germline ends. The CDR3 totals 13 residues. CDR3: CAISFETGYGYTF. In DNA, the CDR3 is TGTGCCATCAGTTTTGAGACGGGGTATGGCTACACCTTC.

This rearrangement joins TRBV3-1 (or the pseudogene TRBV3-2) to TRBJ2-7, with TRBD1 matching 7 bases. V lost 4 bases to trimming and J lost 3 bases; unmatched junction nucleotides: 3. Germline V lookup: CDR1 LGHDT, CDR2 YNNKEL (reference sequence). CDR3 length: 13 residues. The CDR3 bases are TGTGCCAGCAGCCCGCCAGGGGGCTACGAGCAGTACTTC. It yields the protein CASSPPGGYEQYF.

This clone was seen just once. The chain links TRBV3-1 (or the pseudogene TRBV3-2) to TRBJ1-1, with D possibly TRBD1 on 5 matching bases. With 3 bases removed from V and 1 base from J, the gap between germline ends came to 6 bases. CDR3 length: 13 residues. The germline V gene encodes CDR1 LGHDT and CDR2 YNNKEL (reference sequence). The CDR3, as DNA: TGTGCCAGCAGCCAGGGGGGGAACACTGAAGCTTTCTTT. Protein sequence: CASSQGGNTEAFF.

The CDR3 DNA sequence: TGTGCCAGCACACTACAGGGGAAGAACACTGAAGCTTTCTTT. Translating gives CASTLQGKNTEAFF. The rearrangement joins TRBV6-5 to TRBJ1-1; TRBD1 agrees at 7 bases. The germline gives CDR1 MNHEY, CDR2 SVGAGI. This CDR3 has 14 residues. V lost 7 bases, J lost 1 base, and 6 bases stayed unmatched.

This clone was recorded only once. This chain joins TRBV24-1 and TRBJ2-2, with D possibly matching TRBD2 (8 bases). Trimming left V 7 bases short and J 3 bases short, with 17 bases between. The CDR3 runs 16 residues. Per germline, CDR1 KGHDR and CDR2 SFDVKD. This CDR3 reads CATRPIAGTDTGELFF. Here the CDR3 DNA reads TGTGCCACCAGACCTATAGCGGGGACAGACACCGGGGAGCTGTTTTTT.

This sequence joins TRBV7-6 and TRBJ2-1; D may be TRBD2 (5 bases). Trimming cost V 4 bases and J 8 bases, with 15 bases left between them. Germline V CDR1 and CDR2: SGHVS, FNYEAQ. The CDR3 is 14 amino acids. CDR3 sequence reads: CASSYPGVFDEQFF. The CDR3 region has the DNA TGTGCCAGCAGCTACCCCGGGGTTTTCGATGAGCAGTTCTTC.

The genes are TRBV3-1 (or the pseudogene TRBV3-2) and TRBJ2-7, with D possibly being TRBD2 (6 bases). The germline gives CDR1 LGHDT, CDR2 YNNKEL (reference sequence). The CDR3 has 14 amino acids. The V end was cut by 2 bases, the J end by 9 bases, with 17 bases between. Written as DNA, the CDR3 is TGTGCCAGCAGCCAAAACCCGCAACGGGAGCCGCAGTACTTC. Its protein product is CASSQNPQREPQYF.

V usage is TRBV18 and J usage is TRBJ2-7; D gene uncertain. V lost 3 bases, J lost 9 bases, and 15 bases lay in between. This CDR3 region has 13 residues. Germline assignment: CDR1 KGHSH and CDR2 LQKENI. The CDR3 is CASSPGFMLRQYF. The DNA for the CDR3 is TGTGCCAGCTCACCCGGTTTTATGTTACGGCAGTACTTC.

V gene TRBV9 combines with J gene TRBJ1-1, with D possibly matching TRBD1 (6 bases). V lost 4 bases and J 4 bases, leaving 20 bases between the germline ends. The V gene's germline CDR1 is SGDLS and CDR2 YYNGEE. The CDR3 has 16 amino acids. The CDR3 protein is CASSPQGYRAGTEAFF. The CDR3 nucleotides are TGTGCCAGCAGCCCCCAAGGGTACAGGGCTGGCACTGAAGCTTTCTTT.

The V gene is TRBV5-5, the J gene TRBJ2-7, with D unresolved. Germline V CDR1 and CDR2: SGHKS, YYEKEE (reference sequence). V was shortened by 4 bases and J by 3 bases, with 11 bases between the two germline ends. The CDR3 spans 13 residues. The CDR3 bases are TGTGCCAGCAGCGCCCCGGGTTACTACGAGCAGTACTTC. It codes for CASSAPGYYEQYF.

The chain is built from TRBV28 and TRBJ1-5, with 9 bases fitting TRBD1. The ends lost 6 bases at V and 7 bases at J; junction bases unmatched: 10. The CDR3 is 15 amino acids. Per the germline V gene, CDR1 is MDHEN and CDR2 is SYDVKM. CDR3 coding DNA: TGTGCCAGCAGCACGCCGGGACAGGGATCCCAGCCCCAGCATTTT. Residues: CASSTPGQGSQPQHF.

The J gene is TRBJ2-5, the V gene TRBV6-5; D not certain. V shed 0 bases and J shed 5 bases, with 7 bases lying between them. Germline CDR1 reads MNHEY; CDR2 reads SVGAGI. The CDR3 has 13 amino acids. CDR3 sequence reads: CASSYSRRETQYF. CDR3 nucleotides: TGTGCCAGCAGTTACTCGCGTCGGGAGACCCAGTACTTC.

This chain joins TRBV4-3 and TRBJ1-3; D unresolved. The CDR3 length is 15 residues. The V end was cut by 1 base, the J end by 2 bases, with 9 bases between. CDR1 and CDR2 (germline): LGHNA, YSLEER. This CDR3 reads CASSQVRGAGNTIYF. DNA for the CDR3: TGCGCCAGCAGCCAAGTCCGGGGTGCTGGAAACACCATATATTTT.

The chain is built from TRBV19 and TRBJ2-3; D not resolved. With 8 bases removed from V and 1 base from J, the gap between germline ends came to 10 bases. The length of the CDR3 is 13 residues. CDR1 is LNHDA and CDR2 is SQIVND in the germline V gene (reference sequence). The DNA of the CDR3 is TGTGCCAGTCGTCCGCCGGGCACAGATACGCAGTATTTT. As protein: CASRPPGTDTQYF.

V is TRBV5-1 and J is TRBJ2-1, with 10 bases fitting TRBD2. J lost 11 bases, V lost 4 bases, and 9 bases had no gene match. There are 14 residues in the CDR3. Germline CDR1 is SGHRS and CDR2 is YFSETQ. The CDR3: CASSPRTSGDKQFF. The CDR3 region has the DNA TGCGCCAGCAGCCCAAGGACTAGCGGCGATAAGCAGTTCTTC.